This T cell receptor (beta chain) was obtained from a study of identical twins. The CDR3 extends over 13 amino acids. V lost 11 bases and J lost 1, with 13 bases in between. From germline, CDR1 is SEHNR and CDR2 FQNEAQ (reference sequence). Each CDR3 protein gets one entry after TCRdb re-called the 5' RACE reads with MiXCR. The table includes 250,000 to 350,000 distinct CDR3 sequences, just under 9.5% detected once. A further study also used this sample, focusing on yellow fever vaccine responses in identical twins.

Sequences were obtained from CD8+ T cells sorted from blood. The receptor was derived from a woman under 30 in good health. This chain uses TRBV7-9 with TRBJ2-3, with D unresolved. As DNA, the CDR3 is TGTGCCGGAGCGCTGACTGGCACAGATACGCAGTATTTT. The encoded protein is CAGALTGTDTQYF.